A single T cell receptor beta chain is shown here with its context. The data are from a study of neoadjuvant anti-PD-1 for oral cavity cancer. Study at large: Most patients had three to four biweekly doses of 3 mg/kg nivolumab before resection.

Looked up from germline, CDR1 is LNHNV and CDR2 is YYDKDF (reference sequence). The CDR3 extends over 16 amino acids. Trimming removed 0 bases from V and 3 bases from J; junction bases left unmatched: 2. The repertoire was sequenced with immunoSEQ multiplex PCR; TCRdb's copy has only in-frame clones and lacks some. This sample has about 13,000 clones, with over 55% found just once. The time point was: after neoadjuvant nivolumab, at surgical resection. The receptor was derived from a person between 40 and 85 years old with oral cavity squamous cell carcinoma. The genes are TRBV15 and TRBJ1-5; the match to TRBD1 covers 10 bases. Sequenced material: PBMCs, taken after nivolumab (anti-PD-1) treatment. DNA for the CDR3: TGTGCCACCAGCAGAGATGGGACAGGGGTCAATCAGCCCCAGCATTTT. This codes for CATSRDGTGVNQPQHF.